The sequence of this T cell receptor (beta chain) was determined in a study of B cell selection in AIRE deficiency. Points from the study as a whole: About 28% of healthy-shared Treg sequences were found among patient Tconv cells.

As to this clone: As yet, its antigen is unknown.

Per the original methods: Patients' Tregs yielded 5.4x10^4 or so distinct TCRbeta sequences; donors' 80,000 to 100,000. Sequenced by immunoSEQ multiplex PCR; TCRdb stores in-frame clones only, minus some. V, J and clone size derive from that table, while D and trimming were established from the DNA sequence. The sample contains roughly 1,800 clones, 84% of which appear only once. Losses at the gene ends were 6 bases for V and 7 bases for J; bases not matched to a gene: 12. This CDR3 is 15 amino acids long. The germline gives CDR1 LNHDA, CDR2 SQIVND (reference sequence). Regulatory T cells were sorted as CD4+CD25hiCD127low/negative cells.

What was sequenced was CD4+CD25+ Tregs sorted from PBMCs. The chain recombines TRBV19 with TRBJ1-5, with 7 bases identical to TRBD1. This receptor was obtained from a human donor in good health. For the CDR3, the DNA is TGTGCCAGTAGCGACAGGGCCGCCCTATGGCAGCCCCAGCATTTT. This gives the protein CASSDRAALWQPQHF.